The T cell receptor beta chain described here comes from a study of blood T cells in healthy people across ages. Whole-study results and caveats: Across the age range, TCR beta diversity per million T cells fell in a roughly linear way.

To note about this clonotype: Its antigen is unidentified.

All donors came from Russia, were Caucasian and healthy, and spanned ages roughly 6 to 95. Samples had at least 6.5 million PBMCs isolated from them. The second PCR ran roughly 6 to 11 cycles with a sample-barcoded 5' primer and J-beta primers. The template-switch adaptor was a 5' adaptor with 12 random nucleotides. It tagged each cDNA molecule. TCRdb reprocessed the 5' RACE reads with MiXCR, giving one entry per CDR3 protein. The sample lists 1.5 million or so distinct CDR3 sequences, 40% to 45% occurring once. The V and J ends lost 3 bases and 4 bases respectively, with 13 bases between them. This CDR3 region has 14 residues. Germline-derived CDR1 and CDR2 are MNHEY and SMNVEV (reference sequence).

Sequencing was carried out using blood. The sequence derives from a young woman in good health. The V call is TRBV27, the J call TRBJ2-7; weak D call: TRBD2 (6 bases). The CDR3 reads CASSFDGSLYEQYF. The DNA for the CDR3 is TGTGCCAGCAGTTTTGACGGGAGCCTTTACGAGCAGTACTTC.